Listed below are T cell receptor beta chains from one sample, sequenced in a study of regulatory T cells in long-lasting Graves disease. TCRdb itself ran the multiplex PCR reads through MiXCR, one entry per CDR3 protein. Of about 460,000 distinct CDR3 sequences in the sample, around 13% were seen once. The sample also formed part of further work on T cells in Graves' hyperthyroidism and ophthalmopathy.

Sequencing used peripheral blood mononuclear cells (PBMCs), obtained at new diagnosis, from a patient treated with antithyroid drugs. All receptors derive from a woman between 45 and 65 years old with Graves disease. The CDR3 runs from the conserved cysteine through the conserved F or W. The order of the fields is J gene, D gene, clone size, V gene, CDR3 protein, CDR3 DNA. A D gene is named only where the DNA matches it firmly. Expanded clones get a size class; other rows say once, few or many, or leave the size out.

J: TRBJ2-5; D: TRBD1; size: many; V: TRBV28; CDR3: CASSLVSGGKKTQYF; DNA: TGTGCCAGCAGTTTAGTCTCAGGGGGCAAGAAGACCCAGTACTTC
J: TRBJ2-3; D: NA; size: many; V: TRBV5-1; CDR3: CASSLVGEGTDTQYF; DNA: TGCGCCAGCAGCTTGGTGGGGGAGGGCACAGATACGCAGTATTTT
J: TRBJ2-2; D: NA; size: few; V: TRBV5-1; CDR3: CASSLERQWAEELFF; DNA: TGCGCCAGCAGCTTGGAGAGGCAATGGGCCGAGGAGCTGTTTTTT
J: TRBJ2-7; D: NA; size: NA; V: TRBV10-1; CDR3: CASSAGRGNDYEQYF; DNA: TGCGCCAGCAGTGCTGGTCGGGGGAACGACTACGAGCAGTACTTC
J: TRBJ2-7; D: TRBD1; size: many; V: TRBV6-1; CDR3: CASMRTGQDEQYF; DNA: TGTGCCAGCATGAGGACAGGGCAGGACGAGCAGTACTTC
J: TRBJ1-2; D: NA; size: many; V: TRBV20-1; CDR3: CSAGPRGVSYGYTF; DNA: TGCAGTGCCGGCCCTAGAGGGGTTAGCTATGGCTACACCTTC
J: TRBJ2-7; D: NA; size: many; V: TRBV11-2; CDR3: CASSLVFGTSALYEQYF; DNA: TGTGCCAGCAGCTTAGTATTTGGCACATCAGCCCTATACGAGCAGTACTTC
J: TRBJ2-2; D: TRBD2; size: NA; V: TRBV7-9; CDR3: CANSPPGLAGDTGELFF; DNA: TGTGCCAACAGCCCCCCGGGATTAGCGGGAGACACCGGGGAGCTGTTTTTT
J: TRBJ2-2; D: NA; size: many; V: TRBV6-5; CDR3: CASSYNGGSNTGELFF; DNA: TGTGCCAGCAGTTACAACGGGGGCTCGAACACCGGGGAGCTGTTTTTT
J: TRBJ1-1; D: TRBD1; size: many; V: TRBV3-1; CDR3: CASSERQGSTEAFF; DNA: TGTGCCAGCAGCGAACGACAGGGCAGCACTGAAGCTTTCTTT
J: TRBJ1-1; D: NA; size: many; V: TRBV28; CDR3: CASSLPQLNTEAFF; DNA: TGTGCCAGCAGTCTCCCTCAGTTAAACACTGAAGCTTTCTTT
J: TRBJ2-6; D: NA; size: few; V: TRBV19; CDR3: CASSIVAWRQTYSGANVLTF; DNA: TGTGCCAGTAGTATAGTGGCTTGGAGACAGACATACTCTGGGGCCAACGTCCTGACTTTC
J: TRBJ2-3; D: TRBD2; size: few; V: TRBV10-1; CDR3: CASSDEGGPTTDTQYF; DNA: TGCGCCAGCAGTGATGAGGGAGGGCCAACTACAGATACGCAGTATTTT
J: TRBJ1-4; D: TRBD1; size: NA; V: TRBV3-1; CDR3: CASSPGTVLEKLFF; DNA: TGTGCCAGCAGCCCGGGGACAGTTCTTGAAAAACTGTTTTTT
J: TRBJ2-2; D: TRBD1; size: many; V: TRBV7-3; CDR3: CASSFRGRVGELFF; DNA: TGTGCCAGCAGCTTCAGGGGGCGCGTCGGGGAGCTGTTTTTT
J: TRBJ2-7; D: TRBD2; size: many; V: TRBV6-5; CDR3: CASSYARLGLAIYEQYF; DNA: TGTGCCAGCAGTTACGCCAGGTTGGGACTAGCGATCTACGAGCAGTACTTC
J: TRBJ2-5; D: TRBD2; size: many; V: TRBV12-3/TRBV12-4; CDR3: CASTRTSGYSRETQYF; DNA: TGTGCCAGCACCAGGACTAGCGGGTACTCCCGGGAGACCCAGTACTTC
J: TRBJ1-4; D: NA; size: NA; V: TRBV3-1; CDR3: CASSQGLPSRKGEKLFF; DNA: TGTGCCAGCAGCCAAGGTCTACCCTCCCGAAAGGGTGAAAAACTGTTTTTT
J: TRBJ2-1; D: TRBD2; size: NA; V: TRBV14; CDR3: CASSSGTSGRGPLNEQFF; DNA: TGTGCCAGCAGTAGCGGGACTAGCGGGAGGGGGCCGCTCAATGAGCAGTTCTTC
J: TRBJ2-2; D: TRBD1; size: NA; V: TRBV29-1; CDR3: CSARQGSRTGELFF; DNA: TGCAGCGCAAGACAGGGGTCGCGCACCGGGGAGCTGTTTTTT
J: TRBJ2-1; D: TRBD1; size: many; V: TRBV3-1; CDR3: CASSHNRGEDEQFF; DNA: TGTGCCAGCAGCCACAACAGGGGGGAGGATGAGCAGTTCTTC
J: TRBJ1-5; D: TRBD1; size: few; V: TRBV4-1; CDR3: CASSQIQGASNQPQHF; DNA: TGCGCCAGCAGCCAAATACAGGGGGCCAGCAATCAGCCCCAGCATTTT
J: TRBJ2-1; D: NA; size: few; V: TRBV7-9; CDR3: CASSRRTEKAFF; DNA: TGTGCCAGCAGCCGGAGGACAGAGAAAGCGTTCTTC
J: TRBJ2-3; D: TRBD1; size: many; V: TRBV5-6; CDR3: CASSLVGDRGTDTQYF; DNA: TGTGCCAGCAGCTTGGTGGGGGACAGGGGCACAGATACGCAGTATTTT
J: TRBJ1-6; D: TRBD1; size: many; V: TRBV7-3; CDR3: CASSLTGTANSPLHF; DNA: TGTGCCAGCAGCTTAACCGGGACAGCTAATTCACCCCTCCACTTT
J: TRBJ1-1; D: NA; size: NA; V: TRBV19; CDR3: CASSIPGAAEAFF; DNA: TGTGCCAGTAGTATTCCGGGGGCAGCTGAAGCTTTCTTT
J: TRBJ1-6; D: NA; size: NA; V: TRBV20-1; CDR3: CSARDGPENSPLHF; DNA: TGCAGTGCTAGAGACGGACCTGAAAATTCACCCCTCCACTTT
J: TRBJ1-2; D: NA; size: NA; V: TRBV2; CDR3: CATLPGGNYGYTF; DNA: TGTGCCACCCTCCCCGGGGGAAACTATGGCTACACCTTC
J: TRBJ1-2; D: NA; size: few; V: TRBV6-2/TRBV6-3; CDR3: CASSEALDRTHYGYTF; DNA: TGTGCCAGCAGTGAAGCCCTCGACAGGACCCACTATGGCTACACCTTC
J: TRBJ1-6; D: NA; size: few; V: TRBV3-1; CDR3: CASSQAGPSSSYNSPLHF; DNA: TGTGCCAGCAGCCAAGCGGGGCCGTCGAGCTCCTATAATTCACCCCTCCACTTT